This T cell receptor (beta chain) was found in a study of T cell repertoires in aging, cancer and after chemotherapy. The wider study: Six age groups, ranging from 30 or younger to 70 or older, included the donors.

Study conclusions and caveats: Thymic emigration or peripheral T cell expansion may be impaired by lymphoid organ infiltration in hematological cancer. Age-matched healthy donors had significantly more diverse, less clonal blood TCR repertoires than untreated cancer patients. In healthy donors, age-related TCR diversity loss mainly reflected lost richness.

Peripheral blood genomic DNA, not sorted cells or RNA, was the template. Germline CDR1 MNHEY, CDR2 SMNVEV (reference sequence). The CDR3 runs to 17 residues. Germline trimming cut 0 bases from V and 7 bases from J; bases unmatched to any gene: 10. This clonotype was recorded only once. Its target is not known. Multiplex touch-down PCR with TRB-A/B primers amplified rearranged V-D-J TRB sequences. TCRdb re-analysed the multiplex PCR reads in MiXCR, keeping a single row per CDR3 protein. The table includes around 1,400 distinct CDR3 sequences, 46% detected once. The receptor's source is a human donor with a blood cancer. The chain combines TRBV27 with TRBJ2-2, with TRBD2 matching over 8 bases. The sequencing input was blood. The CDR3 here is CASSLSIGRALGGELFF. As DNA, the CDR3 is TGTGCCAGCAGTTTATCAATCGGGAGGGCCCTCGGCGGGGAGCTGTTTTTT.